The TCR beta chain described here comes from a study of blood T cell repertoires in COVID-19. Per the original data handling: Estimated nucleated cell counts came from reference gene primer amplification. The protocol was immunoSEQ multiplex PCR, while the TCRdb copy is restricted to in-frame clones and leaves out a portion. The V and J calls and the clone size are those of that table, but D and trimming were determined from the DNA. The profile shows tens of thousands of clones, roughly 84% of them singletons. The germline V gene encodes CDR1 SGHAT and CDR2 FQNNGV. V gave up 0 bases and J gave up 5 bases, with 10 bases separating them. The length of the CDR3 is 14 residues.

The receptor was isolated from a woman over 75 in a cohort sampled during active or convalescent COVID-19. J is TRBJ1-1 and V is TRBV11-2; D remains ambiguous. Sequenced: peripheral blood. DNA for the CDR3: TGTGCCAGCAGCTTAGAGGGGAGTCGGACTGAAGCTTTCTTT. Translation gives CASSLEGSRTEAFF.